This TCR beta chain was found in a study of Ad26.COV2.S vaccination and SARS-CoV-2 variants. General study findings and limits: Reportedly, after vaccination the spike-specific CD8+ and CD4+ T cell responses displayed substantial breadth.

The CDR3 covers 14 residues. CDR1 and CDR2 from the germline V gene are SGHKS and YYEKEE (reference sequence). V was pared by 0 bases and J by 2 bases, with 2 bases of the junction left unmatched. The treatment here: roughly 18 received Ad26.COV2.S at low or high dose, single or two shots; 5 received placebo; per-sample allocation not given. Following the first vaccine or placebo injection, samples were taken on day 63. Its platform was an Ad26 vector, and its expressed antigen was Wuhan-strain SARS-CoV-2 spike. This table comes from immunoSEQ multiplex PCR, and its TCRdb copy is limited to in-frame clones, with some not included. Among about 370,000 clones listed, about 88% were seen once. This clone has more than one count but fewer than ten. Its antigen is not known.

Sequenced here: peripheral blood, sampled in a trial of Ad26.COV2.S vaccine versus placebo. J is TRBJ2-7 and V is TRBV5-5, with 7 positions matching TRBD2. The sequence was obtained from a person aged 18-65 years who received the Ad26.COV2.S COVID-19 vaccine or a placebo. CDR3 in DNA: TGTGCCAGCAGCTTGGGACTAGCTCCCTACGAGCAGTACTTC. Translation: CASSLGLAPYEQYF.